The rows below give T cell receptor beta chains drawn from one sample of a study of OX40 agonist ivuxolimab in advanced cancers. Measured with immunoSEQ multiplex PCR; TCRdb has only the in-frame clones, and not every one. The sample includes about 42,000 clones, over 65% seen only once; the top ten take roughly 23%. This specimen was CD4+ or CD8+ T cells sorted from blood, taken in a trial of the OX40 agonist ivuxolimab. Receptors originate from an adult with an advanced solid tumor such as melanoma, head and neck, liver or kidney cancer. CDR3s include the opening cysteine and the closing phenylalanine or tryptophan. A D gene is named only where the DNA matches it firmly. For some rows the clone size is stated as once, few or many, or as a class when expanded; others skip it.

clone size	D gene	J gene	V gene	CDR3 protein	CDR3 DNA
few	.	TRBJ2-7	TRBV27	CASSFGPTFSEQYF	TGTGCCAGCAGTTTTGGGCCCACCTTTAGCGAGCAGTACTTC
.	.	TRBJ1-2	TRBV28	CASSYPGRGGYTF	TGTGCCAGCAGTTATCCGGGACGTGGTGGCTACACCTTC
.	.	TRBJ2-1	TRBV18	CASSPPSGYSSYNEQFF	TGTGCCAGCTCACCACCGTCAGGGTATAGCTCCTACAATGAGCAGTTCTTC
few	.	TRBJ2-1	TRBV4-2	CASSQSLTNSYNEQFF	TGTGCCAGCAGCCAATCCCTCACTAACTCCTACAATGAGCAGTTCTTC
.	.	TRBJ2-2	TRBV4-3	CASSQDLQGSTGELFF	TGCGCCAGCAGCCAAGATCTACAGGGAAGCACCGGGGAGCTGTTTTTT
.	.	TRBJ1-2	TRBV29-1	CSGGGQVGSGYTF	TGCAGCGGGGGGGGGCAGGTTGGGAGCGGCTACACCTTC
.	.	TRBJ2-3	TRBV7-3	CASSFEPSTDTQYF	TGTGCCAGCAGCTTTGAGCCTAGCACAGATACGCAGTATTTT
few	TRBD1	TRBJ1-3	TRBV7-6	CASSQGTASGNTIYF	TGTGCCAGCAGCCAGGGGACAGCTTCTGGAAACACCATATATTTT
.	.	TRBJ1-5	TRBV15	CATSRGASNQPQHF	TGTGCCACCAGCAGAGGGGCGAGCAATCAGCCCCAGCATTTT
.	.	TRBJ1-5	TRBV27	CASSSRDSSNQPQHF	TGTGCCAGCAGTTCACGTGACAGTAGCAATCAGCCCCAGCATTTT
.	.	TRBJ2-1	TRBV14	CASSPLRAGGGNEQFF	TGTGCCAGCAGCCCGTTAAGGGCAGGGGGGGGGAATGAGCAGTTCTTC
.	.	TRBJ2-7	TRBV4-2	CASSPQATYEQYF	TGTGCCAGCAGCCCTCAGGCGACTTACGAGCAGTACTTC
.	.	TRBJ2-1	TRBV2	CASSVASGYNEQFF	TGTGCCAGCAGTGTCGCCTCAGGTTACAATGAGCAGTTCTTC
.	TRBD1	TRBJ2-5	TRBV19	CASSKGATQETQYF	TGTGCCAGTAGTAAGGGGGCCACTCAAGAGACCCAGTACTTC
.	.	TRBJ2-5	TRBV9	CASSVEETNPPETQYF	TGTGCCAGCAGCGTAGAAGAGACTAACCCTCCAGAGACCCAGTACTTC
.	.	TRBJ2-2	TRBV6-6	CASSSAGPGGELFF	TGTGCCAGCAGTTCAGCTGGGCCGGGCGGGGAGCTGTTTTTT
.	.	TRBJ1-2	TRBV6-5	CASSYDGGGYGYTF	TGTGCCAGCAGTTACGACGGGGGCGGCTATGGCTACACCTTC
.	TRBD2	TRBJ2-7	TRBV4-2	CASSQEIVGWNSGKEQYF	TGTGCCAGCAGCCAAGAGATTGTCGGGTGGAATAGCGGGAAGGAGCAGTACTTC
.	.	TRBJ2-4	TRBV30	CAWSRRREYF	TGTGCCTGGAGTCGGAGACGGGAGTACTTC
.	TRBD1	TRBJ2-1	TRBV10-2	CASGQGAGNEQFF	TGCGCCAGCGGACAGGGGGCTGGCAATGAGCAGTTCTTC
.	TRBD1	TRBJ2-7	TRBV10-3	CAISNPGQGNEQYF	TGTGCCATCAGCAATCCGGGACAGGGAAACGAGCAGTACTTC
once	TRBD1	TRBJ1-6	TRBV25-1	CASSVSTGGSLYNSPLHF	TGTGCCAGCAGTGTTTCCACAGGGGGCTCATTGTATAATTCACCCCTCCACTTT